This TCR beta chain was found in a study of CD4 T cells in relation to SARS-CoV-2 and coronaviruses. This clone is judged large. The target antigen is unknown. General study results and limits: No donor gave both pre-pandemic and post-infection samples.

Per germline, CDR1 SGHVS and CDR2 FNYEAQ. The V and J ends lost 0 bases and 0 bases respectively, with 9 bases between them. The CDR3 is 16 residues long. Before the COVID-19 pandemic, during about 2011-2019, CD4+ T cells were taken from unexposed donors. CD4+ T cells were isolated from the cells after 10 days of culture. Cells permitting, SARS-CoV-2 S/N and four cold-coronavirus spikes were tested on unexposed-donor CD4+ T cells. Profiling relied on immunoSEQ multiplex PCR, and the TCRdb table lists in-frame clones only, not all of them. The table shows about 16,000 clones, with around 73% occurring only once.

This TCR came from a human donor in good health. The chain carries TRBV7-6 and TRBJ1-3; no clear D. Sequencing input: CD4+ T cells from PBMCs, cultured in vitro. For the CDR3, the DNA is TGTGCCAGCAGCTTAGCGCCCGGGGACTCTGGAAACACCATATATTTT. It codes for CASSLAPGDSGNTIYF.